A selection of T cell receptor beta chains follows, all from one sample in a study of Ad26.COV2.S vaccination and SARS-CoV-2 variants. Generated by immunoSEQ multiplex PCR, the TCRdb table keeps only in-frame clones and is missing some. This sample has 430,000 or so clones, with roughly nine tenths found just once. Sample: peripheral blood, taken in a trial of Ad26.COV2.S vaccine versus placebo. The receptor set was obtained from a person between 18 and 65 years old who received the Ad26.COV2.S COVID-19 vaccine or a placebo. The CDR3 runs from the conserved cysteine through the conserved F or W. D genes are given only for firm matches. Expanded clones are given a class, and other clones once, few, many or no size at all.

clone size: .; V gene: TRBV5-1; J gene: TRBJ2-7; D gene: .; CDR3 protein: CASSPRTDSYEQYF; CDR3 DNA: TGCGCCAGCAGCCCCCGGACAGACTCCTACGAGCAGTACTTC
clone size: once; V gene: TRBV5-1; J gene: TRBJ1-2; D gene: TRBD1; CDR3 protein: CASSLDTDRVIGTF; CDR3 DNA: TGCGCCAGCAGCTTGGATACGGACAGGGTTATAGGCACCTTC
clone size: .; V gene: TRBV19; J gene: TRBJ1-1; D gene: .; CDR3 protein: CASSIHPSAGSNTEAFF; CDR3 DNA: TGTGCCAGTAGTATACACCCCTCGGCAGGGTCGAACACTGAAGCTTTCTTT
clone size: .; V gene: TRBV5-6; J gene: TRBJ1-1; D gene: .; CDR3 protein: CASSFWNTEAFF; CDR3 DNA: TGTGCCAGCAGCTTTTGGAACACTGAAGCTTTCTTT
clone size: .; V gene: TRBV3-1/TRBV3-2; J gene: TRBJ2-3; D gene: TRBD1; CDR3 protein: CASSPLGQGTDTQYF; CDR3 DNA: TGTGCCAGCAGTCCTCTGGGACAGGGTACAGATACGCAGTATTTT
clone size: .; V gene: TRBV28; J gene: TRBJ1-1; D gene: .; CDR3 protein: CATLLGGTEAFF; CDR3 DNA: TGTGCCACCCTCTTAGGAGGTACTGAAGCTTTCTTT
clone size: .; V gene: TRBV6-5; J gene: TRBJ2-2; D gene: .; CDR3 protein: CASSSPAFIGELFF; CDR3 DNA: TGTGCCAGCAGTTCTCCGGCTTTCATAGGGGAGCTGTTTTTT
clone size: .; V gene: TRBV27; J gene: TRBJ2-3; D gene: .; CDR3 protein: CASSFARTDTQYF; CDR3 DNA: TGTGCCAGCAGTTTCGCCCGCACAGATACGCAGTATTTT
clone size: .; V gene: TRBV9; J gene: TRBJ1-2; D gene: .; CDR3 protein: CASSFGSQNLNYGYTF; CDR3 DNA: TGTGCCAGCAGCTTTGGGAGCCAGAACCTAAACTATGGCTACACCTTC
clone size: .; V gene: TRBV5-4; J gene: TRBJ2-6; D gene: .; CDR3 protein: CASSPAAGGLLYGANVLTF; CDR3 DNA: TGTGCCAGCAGCCCGGCGGCAGGGGGGTTGTTATATGGGGCCAACGTCCTGACTTTC
clone size: .; V gene: TRBV2; J gene: TRBJ2-4; D gene: .; CDR3 protein: CAGGGEGKNIQYF; CDR3 DNA: TGTGCCGGCGGTGGGGAAGGGAAAAACATTCAGTACTTC
clone size: once; V gene: TRBV14; J gene: TRBJ2-3; D gene: TRBD1; CDR3 protein: CASSPIGQAPSTDTQYF; CDR3 DNA: TGTGCCAGCAGCCCGATCGGACAGGCTCCTAGCACAGATACGCAGTATTTT
clone size: .; V gene: TRBV7-9; J gene: TRBJ2-5; D gene: .; CDR3 protein: CASSRGGSETQYF; CDR3 DNA: TGTGCCAGCAGCCGTGGGGGGTCCGAGACCCAGTACTTC
clone size: .; V gene: TRBV15; J gene: TRBJ1-1; D gene: .; CDR3 protein: CATSSLLNTEAFF; CDR3 DNA: TGTGCCACCAGCAGTCTATTGAACACTGAAGCTTTCTTT
clone size: .; V gene: TRBV28; J gene: TRBJ2-7; D gene: .; CDR3 protein: CASRPNRRGYEQYF; CDR3 DNA: TGTGCCAGCCGACCAAACAGGAGAGGCTACGAGCAGTACTTC
clone size: .; V gene: TRBV27; J gene: TRBJ1-2; D gene: TRBD1; CDR3 protein: CASSSHTGGVPNYGYTF; CDR3 DNA: TGTGCCAGCAGTTCACACACAGGGGGCGTTCCGAACTATGGCTACACCTTC
clone size: once; V gene: TRBV5-1; J gene: TRBJ2-3; D gene: TRBD2; CDR3 protein: CASSLGAGGPDTQYF; CDR3 DNA: TGCGCCAGCAGCCTCGGAGCGGGGGGGCCAGATACGCAGTATTTT
clone size: .; V gene: TRBV12-3/TRBV12-4; J gene: TRBJ1-6; D gene: .; CDR3 protein: CASSLLGGRLHF; CDR3 DNA: TGTGCCAGCAGTTTACTCGGGGGTCGCCTCCACTTT
clone size: .; V gene: TRBV4-3; J gene: TRBJ2-1; D gene: .; CDR3 protein: CASSQDVPNEQFF; CDR3 DNA: TGCGCCAGCAGCCAAGATGTCCCCAATGAGCAGTTCTTC
clone size: .; V gene: TRBV6-4; J gene: TRBJ2-1; D gene: .; CDR3 protein: CASSDSKGGGLQGQFF; CDR3 DNA: TGTGCCAGCAGTGACTCGAAGGGCGGGGGCCTCCAGGGGCAGTTCTTC
clone size: .; V gene: TRBV6-5; J gene: TRBJ2-1; D gene: .; CDR3 protein: CASSPRGNYEQFF; CDR3 DNA: TGTGCCAGCTCCCCAAGGGGTAATTATGAGCAGTTCTTC
clone size: .; V gene: TRBV7-2; J gene: TRBJ2-1; D gene: TRBD2; CDR3 protein: CASSLSGGGTGPMRHEQFF; CDR3 DNA: TGTGCCAGCAGCTTAAGTGGGGGGGGAACAGGCCCCATGAGGCATGAGCAGTTCTTC
clone size: .; V gene: TRBV29-1; J gene: TRBJ2-3; D gene: TRBD1; CDR3 protein: CSVPTGNTQYF; CDR3 DNA: TGCAGCGTTCCGACAGGGAATACGCAGTATTTT
clone size: .; V gene: TRBV6-5; J gene: TRBJ2-2; D gene: .; CDR3 protein: CASTANTGELFF; CDR3 DNA: TGTGCCAGCACAGCGAACACCGGGGAGCTGTTTTTT
clone size: .; V gene: TRBV6-2/TRBV6-3; J gene: TRBJ2-1; D gene: TRBD1; CDR3 protein: CASSSRGLSYNEQFF; CDR3 DNA: TGTGCCAGCAGTTCCAGGGGGCTGTCCTACAATGAGCAGTTCTTC
clone size: few; V gene: TRBV5-1; J gene: TRBJ1-1; D gene: TRBD1; CDR3 protein: CASSFPLGVSRTGPMNTEAFF; CDR3 DNA: TGCGCCAGCAGCTTTCCCCTGGGTGTGTCCCGGACAGGGCCGATGAACACTGAAGCTTTCTTT
clone size: once; V gene: TRBV11-2; J gene: TRBJ2-3; D gene: .; CDR3 protein: CASSFILGAGRLDTQYF; CDR3 DNA: TGTGCCAGCAGCTTTATCCTCGGGGCAGGGAGGTTGGATACGCAGTATTTT
clone size: .; V gene: TRBV29-1; J gene: TRBJ1-2; D gene: .; CDR3 protein: CSVVRDPYGYTF; CDR3 DNA: TGCAGCGTTGTGAGGGACCCCTATGGCTACACCTTC
clone size: .; V gene: TRBV6-2/TRBV6-3; J gene: TRBJ1-2; D gene: TRBD1; CDR3 protein: CASSYRRTGRDGYTF; CDR3 DNA: TGTGCCAGCAGTTACAGGCGGACAGGGAGGGATGGCTACACCTTC
clone size: .; V gene: TRBV9; J gene: TRBJ2-7; D gene: .; CDR3 protein: CASSVAGEQDYEQYF; CDR3 DNA: TGTGCCAGCAGCGTAGCAGGCGAACAAGACTACGAGCAGTACTTC
clone size: few; V gene: TRBV2; J gene: TRBJ2-5; D gene: .; CDR3 protein: CASSEGVGGETQYF; CDR3 DNA: TGTGCCAGCAGTGAAGGGGTGGGTGGAGAGACCCAGTACTTC
clone size: .; V gene: TRBV2; J gene: TRBJ2-3; D gene: TRBD2; CDR3 protein: CASSPGLATDTQYF; CDR3 DNA: TGTGCCAGCAGTCCTGGACTAGCCACAGATACGCAGTATTTT